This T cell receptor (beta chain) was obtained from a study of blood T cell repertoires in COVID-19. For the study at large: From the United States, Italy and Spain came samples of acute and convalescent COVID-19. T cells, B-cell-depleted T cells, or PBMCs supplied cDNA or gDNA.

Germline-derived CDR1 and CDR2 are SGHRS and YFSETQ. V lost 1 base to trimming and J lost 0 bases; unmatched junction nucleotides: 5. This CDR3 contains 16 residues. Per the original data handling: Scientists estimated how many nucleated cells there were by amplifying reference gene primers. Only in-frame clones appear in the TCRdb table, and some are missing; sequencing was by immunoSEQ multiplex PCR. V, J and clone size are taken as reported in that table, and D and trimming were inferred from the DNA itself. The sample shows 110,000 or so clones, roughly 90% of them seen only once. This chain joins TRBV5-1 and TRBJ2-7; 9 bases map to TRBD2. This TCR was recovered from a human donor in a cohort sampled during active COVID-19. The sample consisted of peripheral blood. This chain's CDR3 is CASSLRPSGVSYEQYF. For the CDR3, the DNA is TGCGCCAGCAGCTTGAGGCCTAGCGGGGTCTCCTACGAGCAGTACTTC.